The 6 T cell receptor beta chains in this list originate from one sample, sequenced in a study of shared clonotypes between healthy human individuals (TCRdb year 2020). Receptors were amplified or captured by the immunoSEQ multiplex PCR assay. TCRdb limited this immuneACCESS table to in-frame rearrangements with V and J called. A share of clones is missing; checked studies link under half to unresolved V genes, and the rest is unexplained. The sample includes about 2,500,000 clones, with approximately 94% observed a single time. Around 0.14% of the sample is held by the ten biggest clonotypes. The sequenced sample consisted of naive CD4+ T cells sorted from blood. The label giving this sample's cell subset or site can be read as: CD45RA+ positively selected. The receptors were sampled from a man aged 18 to 29 in good health.

The rearrangement links TRBV5-4 to TRBJ2-7, with a tentative D call TRBD2 (5 bases). Trimming left V 4 bases short and J 7 bases short, with 15 bases between. The CDR3 has 13 amino acids. The germline V gene has CDR1 SGHNT and CDR2 YYREEE (reference sequence). The CDR3 is CASSMEAWGEQYF. The DNA of the CDR3 is TGTGCCAGCAGCATGGAGGCTTGGGGAGAGCAGTACTTC. The full variable domain, with the rest looked up from reference TRBV5-4 and TRBJ2-7, is ETGVTQSPTHLIKTRGQQVTLRCSSQSGHNTVSWYQQALGQGPQFIFQYYREEENGRGNFPPRFSGLQFPNYSSELNVNALELDDSALYLCASSMEAWGEQYFGPGTRLTVT.

To note about this clone: Other nucleotide sequences from this sample produce the same CDR3. V is TRBV4-1 and J is TRBJ2-7; 12 bases are a match to TRBD2. The CDR3 has 15 residues. Germline-derived CDR1 and CDR2 are MGHRA and YSYEKL. Trimming took 3 bases from V and 4 from J; bases not matched to a gene: 4. The CDR3 protein is CASSHPGLAGYEQYF. For the CDR3, the DNA is TGCGCCAGCAGCCACCCGGGACTAGCGGGTTACGAGCAGTACTTC.

This clone occurred a few times. The chain joins TRBV18 to TRBJ1-2; 7 bases match TRBD1. Germline V gives CDR1 KGHSH, CDR2 LQKENI. The CDR3 sequence is 15 residues long. Germline trimming cut 3 bases from V and 3 bases from J; bases unmatched to any gene: 7. The DNA for the CDR3 is TGTGCCAGCTCACCTCTGGCCGGGACAGACTATGGCTACACCTTC. As protein: CASSPLAGTDYGYTF.

Remarks on this clone: This specimen includes other DNA sequences encoding the same CDR3. V usage is TRBV5-4 and J usage is TRBJ2-7, with D possibly matching TRBD2 (5 bases). The V and J ends lost 0 bases and 5 bases respectively, with 9 bases between them. The CDR3 contains 13 residues. Germline V CDR1 and CDR2: SGHNT, YYREEE (reference sequence). This CDR3 reads CASSLGLRDEQYF. The CDR3 DNA reads TGTGCCAGCAGCTTGGGGTTGAGGGACGAGCAGTACTTC.

About this clone: Sequence at one end of the junction differs from germline and may be a read error. In DNA form, the CDR3 reads TGTGCCAGCAGCAAACTTGCACCGGAACTAGCGGGAGCAACCCCCGACTTC. Its protein is CASSKLAPELAGATPDF. The chain carries TRBV7-2 and TRBJ2-7; 11 positions match TRBD2. CDR3 length equals 17 residues. Germline lookup yields CDR1 SGHTA and CDR2 FQGNSA.

V and J are TRBV2 and TRBJ2-4; 14 bases fit TRBD2. V lost 0 bases, J lost 4 bases, and 11 bases stayed unmatched. In germline, CDR1 is SNHLY, CDR2 FYNNEI. The CDR3 sequence is 20 residues long. Written as DNA, the CDR3 is TGTGCCAGCAGTGAAGCCCGACTAGCGGGAGGGCGTGGGGGTAAAAACATTCAGTACTTC. Its protein is CASSEARLAGGRGGKNIQYF.